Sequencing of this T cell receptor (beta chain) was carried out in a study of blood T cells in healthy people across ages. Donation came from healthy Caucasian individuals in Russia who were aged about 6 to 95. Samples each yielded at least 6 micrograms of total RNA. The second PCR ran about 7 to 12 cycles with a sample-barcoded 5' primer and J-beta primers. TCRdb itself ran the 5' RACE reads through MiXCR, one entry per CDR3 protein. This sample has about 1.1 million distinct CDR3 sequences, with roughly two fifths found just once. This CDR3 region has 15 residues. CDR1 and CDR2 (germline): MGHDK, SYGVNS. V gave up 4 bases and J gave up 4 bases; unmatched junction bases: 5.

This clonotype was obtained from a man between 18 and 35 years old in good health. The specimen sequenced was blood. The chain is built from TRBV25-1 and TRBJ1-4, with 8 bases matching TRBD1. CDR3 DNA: TGTGCCAGCAGTGGTACAGGGGGTATTAATGAAAAACTGTTTTTT. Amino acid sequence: CASSGTGGINEKLFF. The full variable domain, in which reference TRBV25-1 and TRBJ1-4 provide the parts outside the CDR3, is EADIYQTPRYLVIGTGKKITLECSQTMGHDKMYWYQQDPGMELHLIHYSYGVNSTEKGDLSSESTVSRIRTEHFPLTLESARPSHTSQYLCASSGTGGINEKLFFGSGTQLSVL.